This passage covers 29 T cell receptor beta chains from one sample sequenced in a study of regulatory T cells in long-lasting Graves disease. The time point: persistent/refractory GD, antithyroid drugs over 5 years with positive TRAb. Construction of the TCR library relied on RNA isolated from PBMCs. The authors built TCR beta libraries using iRepertoire HTBI primers and Arm-PCR of CDR3 regions. TCRdb independently ran MiXCR on the multiplex PCR reads; one entry per CDR3 protein. The table includes 430,000 or so distinct CDR3 sequences, roughly 21% detected once. Source: peripheral blood mononuclear cells (PBMCs), taken when the disease was refractory, from a patient treated with antithyroid drugs. The receptors stem from a female donor with Graves disease.

This clonotype was seen more than once but under ten times. The rearrangement links TRBV6-5 to TRBJ1-5; 7 bases match TRBD1. Germline V gene sequence: CDR1 MNHEY, CDR2 SVGAGI. The J segment lost 3 bases and the V segment lost 2 bases, leaving 4 bases of the junction unmatched. The length of the CDR3 is 15 residues. The CDR3 reads CASSYLTGANQPQHF. DNA of the CDR3: TGTGCCAGCAGTTACCTAACAGGGGCCAATCAGCCCCAGCATTTT.

This clonotype occurred many times. This chain connects TRBV10-3 to TRBJ2-7; D ambiguous. In germline, CDR1 is ENHRY, CDR2 SYGVKD. The CDR3 is 14 residues long. Trimming shortened V by 6 bases and J by 0 bases, and 12 bases separated the two germline ends. CDR3 coding DNA: TGTGCCATCAGCGGAATAACGTTCTCCTACGAGCAGTACTTC. Amino acids: CAISGITFSYEQYF.

This sequence joins TRBV7-8 and TRBJ2-7, with 9 positions matching TRBD2. The CDR3 has 15 amino acids. J gave up 4 bases and V 5 bases, and 9 bases lay outside the gene matches. The germline V gene has CDR1 SGHVS and CDR2 FQNEAQ. CDR3 sequence: CASSLRPSGTYEQYF. In DNA form, the CDR3 reads TGTGCCAGCAGCCTCAGGCCTAGCGGGACTTACGAGCAGTACTTC.

This clonotype was found many times. J is TRBJ2-7 and V is TRBV7-9, with 9 bases lining up with TRBD1. Germline V gene sequence: CDR1 SEHNR, CDR2 FQNEAQ (reference sequence). V lost 4 bases and J lost 3; bases outside the gene matches: 7. The CDR3 spans 15 residues. CDR3 in DNA: TGTGCCAGCAGCTCCTCCGGGACAGGGAACTACGAGCAGTACTTC. Protein product: CASSSSGTGNYEQYF.

In this sample, this clonotype turned up many times. V usage is TRBV12-3 or TRBV12-4 and J usage is TRBJ2-3, with D uncertain. Trimming shortened V by 6 bases and J by 6 bases, and 13 bases separated the two germline ends. The length of the CDR3 is 13 residues. CDR3 loop: CASSPPGLDTQYF. The CDR3 DNA is TGTGCCAGCAGCCCCCCCGGGTTGGATACGCAGTATTTT.

Regarding this clonotype: Sequence at one end of the junction differs from germline and may be a read error. This chain uses TRBV7-9 with TRBJ1-4, with 7 nucleotides matching TRBD1. The CDR3 runs to 15 residues. Per germline, CDR1 SEHNR and CDR2 FQNEAQ (reference sequence). The CDR3 coding sequence is TGTGCCAGCAGCTACCCGACAGGGTCGGCCGAAAAACTGCTTTTT. This gives the protein CASSYPTGSAEKLLF.

Many counts were recorded for this clonotype. The chain is built from TRBV28 and TRBJ2-5; 7 positions agree with TRBD1. Per the germline V gene, CDR1 is MDHEN and CDR2 is SYDVKM. Losses at the gene ends were 7 bases for V and 4 bases for J; bases not matched to a gene: 9. This CDR3 has 14 amino acids. The CDR3 spells CASTPGDSGETQYF. The CDR3 DNA sequence: TGTGCCAGCACCCCTGGGGACAGTGGAGAGACCCAGTACTTC.

A word on this clonotype: This may be a read error, as it is one base from a much larger clone. V gene TRBV27 combines with J gene TRBJ1-5; D possibly corresponds to TRBD1 (6 bases). CDR3 length: 14 residues. Germline V gene lookup returns CDR1 MNHEY and CDR2 SMNVEV (reference sequence). The CDR3 coding sequence is TGTGCCAGCAGTTTCACAGGGATCAATCAGCTCCAGCATTTT. Translation gives CASSFTGINQLQHF.

This clonotype was observed a handful of times. The rearrangement links TRBV20-1 to TRBJ1-2; 8 nucleotides match TRBD1. This CDR3 spans 13 amino acids. V shed 6 bases and J 6 bases; nucleotides not matched to a gene: 9. Germline CDR1 is DFQATT and CDR2 is SNEGSKA (reference sequence). CDR3 residues: CSATGTGPDGYTF. CDR3 DNA: TGCAGTGCGACCGGGACAGGCCCAGATGGCTACACCTTC.

This clonotype was seen at least ten times. The chain has TRBV10-3 and TRBJ2-2; no clear D gene. Trimming left V 2 bases short and J 4 bases short, with 11 bases between. This CDR3 is 15 amino acids long. Germline loops: CDR1 ENHRY, CDR2 SYGVKD. The CDR3 sequence: CAISERPPGTGELFF. The DNA of the CDR3 is TGTGCCATCAGTGAGCGTCCCCCGGGCACCGGGGAGCTGTTTTTT.

The chain is built from TRBV7-2 and TRBJ2-5; 11 bases line up with TRBD1. The germline V gene encodes CDR1 SGHTA and CDR2 FQGNSA. The CDR3 covers 17 residues. The ends lost 4 bases at V and 5 bases at J; junction bases unmatched: 12. In DNA form, the CDR3 reads TGTGCCAGCAGCTCTCCCCGGACAGGGGGCTTTACGGAGACCCAGTACTTC. Translation: CASSSPRTGGFTETQYF.

This clonotype was seen at least ten times. This sequence joins TRBV15 and TRBJ2-5; D unresolved. The germline CDR1 and CDR2 sequences are LNHNV and YYDKDF (reference sequence). V lost 0 bases, J lost 1 base, and 6 bases lay in between. The CDR3 is made up of 14 amino acids. The CDR3 is CATSRDASQETQYF. CDR3 in DNA: TGTGCCACCAGCAGAGATGCCAGCCAAGAGACCCAGTACTTC.

V usage is TRBV3-1 and J usage is TRBJ1-5; D is ambiguous. This CDR3 is 14 amino acids long. The germline V gene has CDR1 LGHDT and CDR2 YNNKEL (reference sequence). Trimming stripped 1 base from V and 6 bases from J, with 10 bases between. CDR3 coding DNA: TGTGCCAGCAGCCAAGGCCGGGGTGGTCAGCCCCAGCATTTT. This sequence encodes CASSQGRGGQPQHF.

This clonotype has ten or more counts. The rearrangement joins TRBV2 to TRBJ1-1; possible D gene TRBD1, 5 bases. CDR1 SNHLY and CDR2 FYNNEI come from the germline V gene. V gave up 6 bases and J gave up 3 bases, with 14 bases separating them. This CDR3 is built from 14 residues. The CDR3 spells CASRRGTTDTEAFF. In nucleotides, the CDR3 is TGTGCCAGCAGGCGCGGGACGACGGACACTGAAGCTTTCTTT.

The count of this clonotype is one. This rearrangement joins TRBV20-1 to TRBJ1-6; D may be TRBD1 (6 bases). The CDR3 covers 14 residues. CDR1 and CDR2 (germline): DFQATT, SNEGSKA (reference sequence). The V and J ends lost 3 bases and 7 bases respectively, with 13 bases between them. The CDR3 sequence is CSASPTGMNSPLHF. The CDR3, as DNA: TGCAGTGCTAGCCCGACAGGAATGAATTCACCCCTCCACTTT.

This clonotype was seen at least ten times. The CDR3 DNA reads TGCAGTGCTAGAGATCGCGGGAGGGCCTGGGGGGAGCTGTTTTTT. Translating gives CSARDRGRAWGELFF. The chain has TRBV20-1 and TRBJ2-2; TRBD2 aligns across 9 bases. The ends lost 0 bases at V and 8 bases at J; junction bases unmatched: 7. Per the germline V gene, CDR1 is DFQATT and CDR2 is SNEGSKA (reference sequence). The CDR3 covers 15 residues.

The V gene is TRBV28, the J gene TRBJ1-3; D is uncertain. The CDR3 has 15 residues. V was cut by 2 bases and J by 0 bases, with 8 bases left in between. Germline lookup yields CDR1 MDHEN and CDR2 SYDVKM. CDR3 amino acids: CASSLTHISGNTIYF. The CDR3 DNA reads TGTGCCAGCAGTTTAACTCATATCTCTGGAAACACCATATATTTT.

This clonotype is a singleton in its sample. The chain links TRBV5-6 to TRBJ2-7; 11 positions match TRBD1. J gave up 7 bases and V 7 bases, and 16 bases lay outside the gene matches. CDR3 length: 16 residues. Germline V gene sequence: CDR1 SGHDT, CDR2 YYEEEE. The CDR3 bases are TGTGCCAGCTTCCCGGGGGGCGGACAGGGGGCTCGAGAGCAGTACTTC. It translates to CASFPGGGQGAREQYF.

This clonotype was detected many times. One junction end does not reproduce the germline sequence, and a read error may be involved. This chain uses TRBV6-2 or TRBV6-3 with TRBJ2-2, with 7 bases matching TRBD2. The CDR3 covers 14 residues. The germline V gene encodes CDR1 MNHEY and CDR2 SVGEGT. In DNA, the CDR3 is TGTGCCAGCAGTGACTCGGGGGGATTCGGGGAGCTGTTTTTT. Amino acid sequence: CASSDSGGFGELFF.

The J gene is TRBJ2-7, the V gene TRBV27, with 7 bases lining up with TRBD2. V shed 8 bases and J 1 base; nucleotides not matched to a gene: 11. Germline CDR1 MNHEY, CDR2 SMNVEV (reference sequence). The CDR3 totals 15 residues. The DNA for the CDR3 is TGTGCCAGCGGTTCTGGGGATAGCGGGTCCTACGAGCAGTACTTC. Translated, it gives CASGSGDSGSYEQYF.

This clonotype was found a few times. The J gene is TRBJ1-5, the V gene TRBV28, with unresolved D. From germline, CDR1 is MDHEN and CDR2 SYDVKM. Trimming cost V 3 bases and J 3 bases, with 9 bases left between them. The CDR3 has 14 residues. The CDR3 DNA reads TGTGCCAGCAGTTTCGAACTATTCAATCAGCCCCAGCATTTT. Protein product: CASSFELFNQPQHF.

This clonotype has a count of ten or more. The chain has TRBV5-1 and TRBJ1-1; D is uncertain. Per germline, CDR1 SGHRS and CDR2 YFSETQ. Trimming pared 4 bases from V and 1 base from J, leaving 14 bases between. The CDR3 contains 15 residues. The DNA for the CDR3 is TGCGCCAGCAGCCCCCGATACGGGGAGAACACTGAAGCTTTCTTT. Translated, it gives CASSPRYGENTEAFF.

This clonotype was seen at least ten times. The chain employs TRBV27 and TRBJ1-1; D gene ambiguous. The CDR3 totals 13 residues. Per the germline V gene, CDR1 is MNHEY and CDR2 is SMNVEV (reference sequence). V lost 4 bases and J 8 bases, leaving 14 bases between the germline ends. CDR3 sequence (DNA): TGTGCCAGCAGTTATGCCCCGAACTTAGAAGCTTTCTTT. Translating it yields CASSYAPNLEAFF.

In this sample, this clonotype turned up a few times. The CDR3 region has the DNA TGTGCCAGCAGTGAGGGGGTGGAGGTTTACGAGCAGTACTTC. Encoded protein: CASSEGVEVYEQYF. V is TRBV6-1 and J is TRBJ2-7; D may be TRBD1 or TRBD2 (5 bases each). Trimming pared 3 bases from V and 4 bases from J, leaving 13 bases between. Germline CDR1 MNHNS, CDR2 SASEGT. This CDR3 has 14 residues.

The chain uses TRBV19 and TRBJ1-2; 9 bases align to TRBD1. Germline V lookup: CDR1 LNHDA, CDR2 SQIVND (reference sequence). CDR3 length: 14 amino acids. The trim removed 5 bases at V and 0 bases at J, leaving 1 base unmatched. CDR3 residues: CASSRTGANYGYTF. The DNA of the CDR3 is TGTGCCAGTAGTCGGACAGGGGCTAACTATGGCTACACCTTC.

The V call is TRBV19, the J call TRBJ1-1; D may be TRBD1 (5 bases). CDR3 length: 12 residues. Germline V lookup: CDR1 LNHDA, CDR2 SQIVND (reference sequence). Trimming left V 3 bases short and J 7 bases short, with 9 bases between. CDR3 in amino acids: CASSMGRVEAFF. CDR3 sequence (DNA): TGTGCCAGTAGTATGGGCAGGGTTGAAGCTTTCTTT.

The sample holds many counts of this clonotype. V usage is TRBV28 and J usage is TRBJ1-1, with unresolved D. V lost 6 bases and J 0 bases, leaving 17 bases between the germline ends. CDR1 and CDR2 from the germline V gene are MDHEN and SYDVKM. The CDR3 has 16 residues. CDR3 sequence reads: CASRYSLGSMNTEAFF. As DNA, the CDR3 is TGTGCCAGCAGATACTCCCTAGGATCTATGAACACTGAAGCTTTCTTT.

This clonotype was seen repeatedly, ten times or more. V usage is TRBV7-9 and J usage is TRBJ2-7, with 7 nucleotides matching TRBD1. Germline CDR1 reads SEHNR; CDR2 reads FQNEAQ (reference sequence). The J segment lost 7 bases and the V segment lost 5 bases, leaving 8 bases of the junction unmatched. The CDR3 length is 13 residues. CDR3 nucleotide sequence: TGTGCCAGCAGCCAACAGACAGGGAATGAGCAGTACTTC. Residues: CASSQQTGNEQYF.

The sample holds many counts of this clonotype. The chain couples TRBV27 to TRBJ1-1; D gene ambiguous. The germline V gene encodes CDR1 MNHEY and CDR2 SMNVEV (reference sequence). Trimming shortened V by 4 bases and J by 1 base, and 7 bases separated the two germline ends. This CDR3 is 13 amino acids long. Written as DNA, the CDR3 is TGTGCCAGCAGTTCCCAGCCGAACACTGAAGCTTTCTTT. The encoded protein is CASSSQPNTEAFF.